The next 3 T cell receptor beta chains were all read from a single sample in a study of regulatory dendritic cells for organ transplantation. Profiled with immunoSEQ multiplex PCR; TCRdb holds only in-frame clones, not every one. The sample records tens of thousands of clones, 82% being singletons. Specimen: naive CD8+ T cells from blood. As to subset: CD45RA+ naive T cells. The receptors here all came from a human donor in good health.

The CDR3 spells CASSPAEVDEQFF. The CDR3 nucleotides read TGTGCCAGCAGCCCCGCGGAGGTCGATGAGCAGTTCTTC. The V gene is TRBV7-8, the J gene TRBJ2-1; TRBD2 is a possible D gene (5 bases). This CDR3 is 13 amino acids long. CDR1 is SGHVS, CDR2 FQNEAQ, per germline. Trimming pared 5 bases from V and 8 bases from J, leaving 13 bases between. The variable domain in full, completed from reference TRBV7-8 and TRBJ2-1, reads GAGVSQSPRYKVAKRGQDVALRCDPISGHVSLFWYQQALGQGPEFLTYFQNEAQLDKSGLPSDRFFAERPEGSVSTLKIQRTQQEDSAVYLCASSPAEVDEQFFGPGTRLTVL.

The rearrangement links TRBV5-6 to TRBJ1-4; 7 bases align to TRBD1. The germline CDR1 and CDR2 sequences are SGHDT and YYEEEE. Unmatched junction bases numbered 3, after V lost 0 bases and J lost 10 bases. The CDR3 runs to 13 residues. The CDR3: CASSLGTGRKLFF. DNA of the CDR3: TGTGCCAGCAGCTTGGGGACAGGTAGAAAACTGTTTTTT.

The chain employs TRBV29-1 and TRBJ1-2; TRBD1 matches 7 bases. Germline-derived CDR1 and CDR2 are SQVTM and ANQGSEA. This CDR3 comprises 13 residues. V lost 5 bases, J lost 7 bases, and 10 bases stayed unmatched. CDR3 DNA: TGCAGCGTTCGTCCGACAGGGTACTTTGGCTACACCTTC. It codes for CSVRPTGYFGYTF.